The T cell receptor beta chain described here comes from a study of T cells after yellow fever vaccination (dated by TCRdb to about 2019). Turning to the overall study: The SMART-Seq v4 Ultra Low Input RNA kit was used to prepare libraries from fractions with low cell numbers. Bulk PBMC replicates and cell subsets were isolated from blood drawn at multiple timepoints before and after both primary and secondary immunization. To follow T-cell clones before and after primary and booster YFV17D yellow fever vaccination, bulk TCR alpha and beta repertoires were sequenced over time. Two healthy male donors, one aged 18 to 30 and one aged 30 to 40 years, made up the cohort. The investigation overall reported the following: Computational filtering was needed because FACS-sorted repertoires could contain abundant contaminating clonotypes from the bulk population. A small share of clonotypes occurred in both CD4 and CD8 compartments, likely arising from convergent recombination. Because only a couple of donors were included in the study, the extent to which the findings can be generalized is limited. Compared with the primary T-cell response, the secondary T-cell response was weaker but faster, peaking on day 5 rather than day 15. Most clones expanded after primary vaccination (96% of CD4 and 80% to 90% of CD8) were re-detected after the booster, suggesting that broad memory maintenance occurred.

In the paper's terms, the treatment or condition label means: live attenuated yellow fever vaccine strain. Two biological replicates of bulk PBMCs were collected at each blood-draw timepoint. PBMCs were isolated from peripheral blood using a standard Ficoll-Paque protocol. TriZol was used to extract RNA from bulk PBMCs, CD4 and CD8 fractions, and dextramer-positive and dextramer-negative fractions. Comment on this clonotype: There is no known antigen for this receptor. Within one base of it there is no much larger clone, and no base qualities were kept.

Measured from the cysteine to the phenylalanine, the CDR3 is 16 residues long. The read is trimmed to its CDR3 DNA, 48 bases read in frame from base 1. The junction shows trimming of 1 base on V and 5 bases on J, and the gene matches do not reach 10 bases of it. CDR1 DFQATT and CDR2 SNEGSKA were looked up in the germline V gene (reference sequence). Sequenced on an Illumina NovaSeq 6000. Synthesis of TCR cDNA relied on 5'RACE template switching, a step that introduced a universal primer site along with unique molecular identifiers. Priming of cDNA synthesis was performed from both the TCR alpha and TCR beta constant segments. Library amplification involved two PCR steps, and the second step added sample barcodes and sequencing adapters. Libraries were sequenced on Illumina HiSeq 2500 (2x100 bp) or NovaSeq (2x150 bp). The paper's data handling went like this. Demultiplexing of reads and collapsing into UMI consensus sequences were performed with MIGEC, and V(D)J alignment was carried out with MiXCR. Clonotypes responding to the vaccine were identified with edgeR on replicate PBMC samples, with the criteria of FDR below 0.01 and a log2 fold change above 5 up to day 15. Each bulk clonotype was labeled CD4 or CD8 based on which sequenced repertoire, CD4 or CD8, contained the clonotype at higher abundance. Using fastp trimming at Q25 and MiXCR clonotype assembly, TCRdb reanalyzed the public sequencing data and kept in-frame beta chains. Entries that share a CDR3 protein sequence are merged under the most common genes and DNA. It is TCRdb's table, rather than the study itself, that gives the V and J calls and clone size. Recorded for this sample are a few hundred thousand distinct CDR3 sequences; 4% of them occurred a single time. Roughly 26% of the sample goes to the ten largest clones.

This TCR was recovered from a man between 18 and 29 years old who received the YFV17D yellow fever vaccine. Sequencing was performed on PBMCs, taken 5 days after the yellow fever booster vaccination. The V and J genes are TRBV20-1 and TRBJ2-3; 9 central nucleotides agree with TRBD2. The DNA sequence follows: TGCAGTGCTAGAGTTGGAGGTAGCGGGGGAGTAGATACGCAGTATTTT. This sequence encodes CSARVGGSGGVDTQYF.